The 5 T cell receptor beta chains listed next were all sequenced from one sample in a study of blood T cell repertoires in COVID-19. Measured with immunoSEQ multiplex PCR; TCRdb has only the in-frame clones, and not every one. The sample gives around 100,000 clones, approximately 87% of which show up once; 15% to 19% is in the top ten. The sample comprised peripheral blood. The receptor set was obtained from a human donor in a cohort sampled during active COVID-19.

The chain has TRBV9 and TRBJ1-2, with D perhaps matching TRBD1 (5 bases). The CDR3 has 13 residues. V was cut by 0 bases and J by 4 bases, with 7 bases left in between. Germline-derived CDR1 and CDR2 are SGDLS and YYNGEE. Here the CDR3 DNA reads TGTGCCAGCAGCGTAGGACAGTCCTATGGCTACACCTTC. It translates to CASSVGQSYGYTF.

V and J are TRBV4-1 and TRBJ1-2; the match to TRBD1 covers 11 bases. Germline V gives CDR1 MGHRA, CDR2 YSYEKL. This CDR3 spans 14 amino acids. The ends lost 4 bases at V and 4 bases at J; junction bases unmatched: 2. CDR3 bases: TGCGCCAGCAGCCCGGACAGGGGGCTCTATGGCTACACCTTC. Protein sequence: CASSPDRGLYGYTF.

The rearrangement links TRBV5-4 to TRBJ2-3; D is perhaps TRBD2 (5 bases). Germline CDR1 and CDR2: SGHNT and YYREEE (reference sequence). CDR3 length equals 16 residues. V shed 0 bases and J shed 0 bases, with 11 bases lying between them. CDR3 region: CASSLAQRRSTDTQYF. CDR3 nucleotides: TGTGCCAGCAGCTTGGCTCAGCGGCGGAGCACAGATACGCAGTATTTT.

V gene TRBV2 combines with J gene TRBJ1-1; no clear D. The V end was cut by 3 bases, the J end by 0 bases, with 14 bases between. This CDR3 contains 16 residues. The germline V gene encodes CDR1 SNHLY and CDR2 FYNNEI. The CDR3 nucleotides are TGTGCCAGCAGTGATTGGGGTGGGAGTATGAACACTGAAGCTTTCTTT. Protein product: CASSDWGGSMNTEAFF.

The CDR3 DNA reads as TGTGCCAGCAGTTTGGGCTCGCTAGCCAAAAACATTCAGTACTTC. It is translated as CASSLGSLAKNIQYF. This chain uses TRBV28 with TRBJ2-4; no clear D. V lost 3 bases and J 0 bases, leaving 9 bases between the germline ends. The CDR3 extends over 15 amino acids. Germline assignment: CDR1 MDHEN and CDR2 SYDVKM.